The clone carrying this T cell receptor beta chain was picked up a small number of times. The sample belongs to a study of blood T cell repertoires in COVID-19. The CDR3 length is 15 residues. Trimming shortened V by 6 bases and J by 0 bases, and 14 bases separated the two germline ends. Germline CDR1 reads MNHNY; CDR2 reads SVGAGI (reference sequence). Some clones are missing from TCRdb's copy, which holds only in-frame ones; the method was immunoSEQ multiplex PCR. The sample lists fewer than 250,000 clones, more than 85% occurring once. This chain joins TRBV6-6 and TRBJ1-2, with D possibly matching TRBD1 (6 bases). Sequenced input: peripheral blood. The source of this sequence is a man in his forties with acute or convalescent COVID-19. The CDR3 bases are TGTGCCAGCAGCCCAACAGGGTTGTCTAACTATGGCTACACCTTC. As protein: CASSPTGLSNYGYTF.